This T cell receptor (beta chain) emerged from a study of OX40 agonist ivuxolimab in advanced cancers. About the study: Cancers in dose escalation were hepatocellular, melanoma, renal cell and head and neck.

Clones were read by immunoSEQ multiplex PCR, and TCRdb kept only the in-frame ones, dropping some. The sample contains 30,000 to 40,000 clones, around 87% of which appear only once. This CDR3 region has 17 residues. V lost 4 bases, J lost 4 bases, and 20 bases lay in between. Per germline, CDR1 MGHRA and CDR2 YSYEKL. Study-level results: People who partly responded at 0.1-3.0 mg/kg had some of the least clonal expansion seen.

This clone has only one observation. The antigen remains unidentified. The receptor comes from an adult with an advanced solid tumor such as melanoma, head and neck, liver or kidney cancer. The sequencing used CD4+ or CD8+ T cells sorted from blood, collected in a trial of the OX40 agonist ivuxolimab. The chain employs TRBV4-1 and TRBJ2-1, with D perhaps TRBD1 or TRBD2 (6 bases each). CDR3 residues: CASSPLGTGAGYNEQFF. The CDR3 region has the DNA TGCGCCAGCAGCCCATTGGGTACGGGGGCGGGATACAATGAGCAGTTCTTC.